The clone carrying this T cell receptor (beta chain) is categorized as medium-sized (0.01 to 0.1%). TCRdb reprocessed the PCR reads with MiXCR, giving one entry per CDR3 protein. The sample shows around 25,000 distinct CDR3 sequences, 17% of them seen only once. These data originate in a study of molecular identifiers for immune sequencing clone quantification. When naive CD8 T cells were sorted, they were gated as CD8+CD4-CCR7+CD45RA+. CDR1 is SGHTA and CDR2 is FQGNSA in the germline V gene. V was trimmed by 2 bases and J by 6 bases, leaving 11 bases between them. The CDR3 runs 13 residues. The sequence was collected from a human donor in good health. Some libraries in this study had Jurkat cell RNA spiked in. Sequencing was done on a sample of naive CD8+ T cells from blood, with Jurkat cell RNA spiked in. Described subset: FACS-sorted CD8+CD4-CCR7+CD45RA+ naive T cells. The chain is built from TRBV7-2 and TRBJ2-7; tentative D call: TRBD2 (6 bases). The CDR3 protein is CASSLLLASEQYF. Written as DNA, the CDR3 is TGTGCCAGCAGCTTATTACTAGCATCCGAGCAGTACTTC.